These 20 T cell receptor beta chains were sequenced from one sample in a study of cytomegalovirus exposure and HLA in healthy donors. PCR amplification relied on 60 Vbeta primers (plus 13 Jbeta primers). The data were produced by immunoSEQ multiplex PCR, yet TCRdb's version contains in-frame clones alone and is incomplete. Seen here are 140,000 to 150,000 clones, 78% observed once, and the top ten hold roughly 2.9%. Sequenced sample: PBMCs. These receptors were taken from a female donor in good health and CMV-seronegative.

The genes are TRBV7-8 and TRBJ1-2, with a weak D call TRBD1 (5 bases). V lost 3 bases and J 0 bases, leaving 8 bases between the germline ends. This CDR3 contains 14 residues. Germline values: CDR1 SGHVS, CDR2 FQNEAQ. As DNA, the CDR3 is TGTGCCAGCAGCTTGCGGGACTCTAACTATGGCTACACCTTC. Translated, it gives CASSLRDSNYGYTF.

This chain connects TRBV27 to TRBJ1-1; unclear D gene. CDR1 is MNHEY and CDR2 is SMNVEV in the germline V gene (reference sequence). CDR3 size: 16 residues. V lost 5 bases and J lost 4, with 20 bases in between. The CDR3 spells CASSPPYRAGRTEAFF. The CDR3 coding sequence is TGTGCCAGCAGTCCCCCCTACCGCGCGGGTCGCACTGAAGCTTTCTTT.

This clone was picked up a small number of times. V and J are TRBV7-2 and TRBJ2-7; 7 bases are a match to TRBD1. Trimming removed 2 bases from V and 6 bases from J; junction bases left unmatched: 10. The CDR3 loop spans 15 amino acids. Germline CDR1 and CDR2: SGHTA and FQGNSA. This CDR3 is CASSLTTGYVGEQYF. The CDR3 bases are TGTGCCAGCAGCTTAACGACAGGGTACGTTGGCGAGCAGTACTTC.

The chain couples TRBV4-1 to TRBJ1-2, with D unclear. The V end was cut by 0 bases, the J end by 1 base, with 9 bases between. Per germline, CDR1 MGHRA and CDR2 YSYEKL. The length of the CDR3 is 15 residues. The CDR3 DNA is TGCGCCAGCAGCCAAGATCTCGGAGTTAACTATGGCTACACCTTC. As protein: CASSQDLGVNYGYTF.

As for this clone: Other DNA sequences from this sample encode an identical CDR3 as well. The rearrangement uses TRBV28 and TRBJ1-5; the match to TRBD1 covers 9 bases. The CDR3 runs 15 residues. V shed 6 bases, J shed 5 bases, and the junction held 8 bases outside the gene matches. CDR1 is MDHEN, CDR2 SYDVKM, per germline. The CDR3 protein is CASSGRDRDHQPQHF. The DNA for the CDR3 is TGTGCCAGCAGCGGACGGGACAGGGACCATCAGCCCCAGCATTTT.

Details on this clone: The junction departs from germline at one end; a sequencing error may be responsible. The chain joins TRBV7-9 to TRBJ2-4, with 14 bases fitting TRBD2. Germline V gene lookup returns CDR1 SEHNR and CDR2 FQNEAQ (reference sequence). The CDR3 loop spans 18 amino acids. The CDR3 region is CSSSAGLAGGLHVGIQYF. CDR3 nucleotide sequence: TGTTCCAGCAGCGCTGGACTAGCGGGGGGCCTCCACGTAGGCATTCAGTACTTC.

This chain connects TRBV6-1 to TRBJ1-1, with a tentative D call TRBD1 (5 bases). Between the trimmed V and J ends, which lost 2 bases and 0 bases, there was a span of 13 bases. This CDR3 comprises 16 residues. The germline V gene encodes CDR1 MNHNS and CDR2 SASEGT. The CDR3 DNA reads as TGTGCCAGCAGTGAACATCCCCAGGGTTTGAACACTGAAGCTTTCTTT. It specifies CASSEHPQGLNTEAFF.

The chain recombines TRBV4-3 with TRBJ1-5; tentative D call: TRBD1 (5 bases). The CDR3 is 15 amino acids. The ends were cut back, 0 bases at V and 7 bases at J, with 13 bases in the middle. Germline lookup yields CDR1 LGHNA and CDR2 YSLEER. The CDR3 DNA sequence: TGCGCCAGCAGCCAAGAGTGGGGGACTGCCCAGCCCCAGCATTTT. It codes for CASSQEWGTAQPQHF.

This clone has only one observation. The chain combines TRBV27 with TRBJ2-7, with 9 bases fitting TRBD1. CDR1 and CDR2 from the germline V gene are MNHEY and SMNVEV (reference sequence). The V segment lost 5 bases and the J segment 0 bases; nucleotides outside the gene matches: 8. The CDR3 loop spans 16 amino acids. CDR3 sequence reads: CASSPKTGGYSYEQYF. CDR3 DNA sequence: TGTGCCAGCAGTCCAAAAACAGGGGGCTACTCCTACGAGCAGTACTTC.

The chain couples TRBV28 to TRBJ1-2, with D tentatively TRBD1 (6 bases). Per germline, CDR1 MDHEN and CDR2 SYDVKM. The CDR3 is 13 residues long. V was clipped by 6 bases and J by 8 bases, with 16 bases between them. CDR3 in amino acids: CASRPKGVRGYTF. CDR3 nucleotide sequence: TGTGCCAGCAGACCAAAGGGGGTGCGGGGCTACACCTTC.

This chain connects TRBV9 to TRBJ1-5; D perhaps matches TRBD1 (6 bases). This CDR3 contains 15 residues. The V end was cut by 2 bases, the J end by 7 bases, with 16 bases between. Germline V lookup: CDR1 SGDLS, CDR2 YYNGEE. The CDR3 region has the DNA TGTGCCAGCAGCGTTCCGACAGGCCAGGAGCAGCCCCAGCATTTT. Its translation: CASSVPTGQEQPQHF.

The chain employs TRBV15 and TRBJ2-7, with D tentatively TRBD1 (5 bases). Germline V gene lookup returns CDR1 LNHNV and CDR2 YYDKDF (reference sequence). This CDR3 is built from 13 residues. V was cut by 1 base and J by 4 bases, with 8 bases left in between. CDR3 residues: CATSRGRDYEQYF. The CDR3 DNA sequence: TGTGCCACCAGCAGAGGCAGGGATTACGAGCAGTACTTC.

The chain recombines TRBV7-6 with TRBJ1-6; 8 bases are a match to TRBD1. Losses at the gene ends were 4 bases for V and 5 bases for J; bases not matched to a gene: 4. This CDR3 is built from 15 residues. The germline gives CDR1 SGHVS, CDR2 FNYEAQ. CDR3 sequence reads: CASSSGQGNNSPLHF. The DNA for the CDR3 is TGTGCCAGCAGCTCAGGACAGGGTAATAATTCACCCCTCCACTTT.

The CDR3: CASSFGGRGKTGELFF. CDR3 DNA sequence: TGTGCCAGCAGCTTTGGCGGGAGGGGTAAAACCGGGGAGCTGTTTTTT. The chain recombines TRBV7-2 with TRBJ2-2; 9 positions agree with TRBD2. The junction had 7 bases not matched to a gene; V was cut back by 3 bases and J by 5 bases. The CDR3 has 16 amino acids. Germline V gene sequence: CDR1 SGHTA, CDR2 FQGNSA.

V usage is TRBV6-5 and J usage is TRBJ1-2; no firm D call. This CDR3 spans 14 amino acids. The germline gives CDR1 MNHEY, CDR2 SVGAGI. Deletions cut 7 bases from V and 3 bases from J, with 15 bases between. The CDR3 DNA follows: TGTGCCAGCACCGACGGTTACGGGGACTATGGCTACACCTTC. As protein: CASTDGYGDYGYTF.

The V call is TRBV30, the J call TRBJ1-2; 7 nucleotides line up with TRBD1. The germline V gene encodes CDR1 GTSNPN and CDR2 SVGIG (reference sequence). After removal of 7 bases from V and 4 bases from J, the junction contained 18 bases not matched to a gene. This CDR3 contains 16 residues. The CDR3 DNA is TGTGCCTCCGAAGCCCCCTTATCGGGACAGAGCTATGGCTACACCTTC. It specifies CASEAPLSGQSYGYTF.

This chain joins TRBV27 and TRBJ2-3; unclear D gene. There are 16 residues in the CDR3. The germline V and J ends were trimmed by 3 bases and 2 bases, with 15 bases remaining between them. Germline loops: CDR1 MNHEY, CDR2 SMNVEV (reference sequence). CDR3 in amino acids: CASSLWAPTPTDTQYF. The CDR3 nucleotides read TGTGCCAGCAGTTTGTGGGCCCCGACCCCCACAGATACGCAGTATTTT.

This chain joins TRBV7-8 and TRBJ2-7; 11 nucleotides align to TRBD1. The CDR3 is 14 residues long. V gave up 5 bases and J gave up 4 bases; unmatched junction bases: 4. Germline V CDR1 and CDR2: SGHVS, FQNEAQ. The CDR3 DNA reads as TGTGCCAGCAGCAGGACAGGGGGCGATTACGAGCAGTACTTC. Its translation: CASSRTGGDYEQYF.

This clone appeared a single time. The gene calls are TRBV19 and TRBJ2-2, with D possibly matching TRBD2 (6 bases). The length of the CDR3 is 14 residues. The germline CDR1 and CDR2 sequences are LNHDA and SQIVND (reference sequence). The V end lost 3 bases, the J end lost 7 bases, and 12 bases lay between the germline ends. The CDR3 protein is CASSMEGLGGELFF. The CDR3 DNA sequence: TGTGCCAGTAGTATGGAGGGTTTAGGCGGGGAGCTGTTTTTT.

The V and J genes are TRBV5-6 and TRBJ2-7; D ambiguous. With 0 bases removed from V and 3 bases from J, the gap between germline ends came to 4 bases. The germline CDR1 and CDR2 sequences are SGHDT and YYEEEE. This CDR3 is built from 12 residues. The CDR3 loop is CASSLGHYEQYF. For the CDR3, the DNA is TGTGCCAGCAGCTTGGGACACTACGAGCAGTACTTC.